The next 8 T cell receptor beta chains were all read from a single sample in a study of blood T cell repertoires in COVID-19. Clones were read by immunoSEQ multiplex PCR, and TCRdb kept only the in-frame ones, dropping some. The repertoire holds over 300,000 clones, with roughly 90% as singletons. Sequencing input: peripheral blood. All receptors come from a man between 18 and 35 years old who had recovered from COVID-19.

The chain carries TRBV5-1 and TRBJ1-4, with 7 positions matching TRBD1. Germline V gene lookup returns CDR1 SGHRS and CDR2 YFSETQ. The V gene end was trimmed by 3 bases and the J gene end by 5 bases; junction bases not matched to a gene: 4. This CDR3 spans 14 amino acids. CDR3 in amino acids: CASSSGQLNEKLFF. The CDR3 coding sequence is TGCGCCAGCAGCTCGGGACAGCTGAATGAAAAACTGTTTTTT. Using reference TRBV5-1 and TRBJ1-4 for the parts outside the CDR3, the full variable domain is KAGVTQTPRYLIKTRGQQVTLSCSPISGHRSVSWYQQTPGQGLQFLFEYFSETQRNKGNFPGRFSGRQFSNSRSEMNVSTLELGDSALYLCASSSGQLNEKLFFGSGTQLSVL.

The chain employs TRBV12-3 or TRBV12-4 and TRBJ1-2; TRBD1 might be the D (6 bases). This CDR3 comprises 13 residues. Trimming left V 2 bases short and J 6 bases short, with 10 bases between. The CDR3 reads CASSLSGVNGYTF. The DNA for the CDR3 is TGTGCCAGCAGTTTATCAGGGGTCAATGGCTACACCTTC.

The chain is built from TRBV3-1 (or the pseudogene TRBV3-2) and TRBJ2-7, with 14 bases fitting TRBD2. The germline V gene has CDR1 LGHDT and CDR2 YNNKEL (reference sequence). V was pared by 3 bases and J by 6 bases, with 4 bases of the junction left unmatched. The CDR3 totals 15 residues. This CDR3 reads CASSQTSGRASEQYF. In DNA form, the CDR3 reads TGTGCCAGCAGCCAGACTAGCGGGAGGGCTTCCGAGCAGTACTTC.

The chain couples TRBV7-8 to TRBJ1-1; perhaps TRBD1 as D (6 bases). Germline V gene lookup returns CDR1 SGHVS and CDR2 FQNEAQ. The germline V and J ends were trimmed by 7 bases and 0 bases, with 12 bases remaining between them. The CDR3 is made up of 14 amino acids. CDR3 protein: CASTTGHLNTEAFF. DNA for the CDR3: TGTGCCAGCACAACGGGACACCTGAACACTGAAGCTTTCTTT.

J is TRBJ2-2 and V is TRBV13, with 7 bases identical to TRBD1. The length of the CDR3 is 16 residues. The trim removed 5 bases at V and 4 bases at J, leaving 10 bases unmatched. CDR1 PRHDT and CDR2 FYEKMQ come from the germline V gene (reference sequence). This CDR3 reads CASSPELGGPTGELFF. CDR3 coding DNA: TGTGCCAGCAGCCCCGAGTTAGGGGGCCCCACCGGGGAGCTGTTTTTT.

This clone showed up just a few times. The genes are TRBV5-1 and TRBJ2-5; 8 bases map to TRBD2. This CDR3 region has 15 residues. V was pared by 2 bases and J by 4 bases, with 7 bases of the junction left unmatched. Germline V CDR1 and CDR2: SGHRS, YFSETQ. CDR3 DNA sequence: TGCGCCAGCAGCTTTGCAGCGGGAGAGGGAGAGACCCAGTACTTC. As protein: CASSFAAGEGETQYF.

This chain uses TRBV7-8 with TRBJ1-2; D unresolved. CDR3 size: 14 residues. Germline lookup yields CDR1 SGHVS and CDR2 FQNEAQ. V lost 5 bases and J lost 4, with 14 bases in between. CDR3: CASSLELGVYGYTF. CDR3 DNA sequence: TGTGCCAGCAGCCTAGAACTGGGAGTCTATGGCTACACCTTC.

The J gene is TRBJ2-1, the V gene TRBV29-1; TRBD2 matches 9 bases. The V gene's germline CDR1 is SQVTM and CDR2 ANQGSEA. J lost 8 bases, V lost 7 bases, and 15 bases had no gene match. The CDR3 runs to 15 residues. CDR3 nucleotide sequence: TGCAGCGCAAATCTAGCGGGAATCCGAGGGGATGAGCAGTTCTTC. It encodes CSANLAGIRGDEQFF.